These 29 T cell receptor beta chains originate from one sample sequenced in a study of glioma-infiltrating T cells after dendritic cell vaccination. As to time point: after dendritic cell vaccination, including at tumor progression/relapse. Clones were sequenced by immunoSEQ multiplex PCR, and TCRdb holds only the in-frame ones, with some missing. The sample gives approximately 85,000 clones, approximately 81% of which show up once; 8.5% is in the top ten. The sequences come from blood, collected after dendritic cell vaccination. All receptors derive from a human donor with glioblastoma.

V usage is TRBV18 and J usage is TRBJ2-3; 15 bases are shared with TRBD2. V lost 3 bases to trimming and J lost 2 bases; unmatched junction nucleotides: 3. CDR1 KGHSH and CDR2 LQKENI come from the germline V gene. This CDR3 contains 17 residues. The CDR3 reads CASSPGTSGGSTDTQYF. As DNA, the CDR3 is TGTGCCAGCTCACCCGGGACTAGCGGGGGGTCCACAGATACGCAGTATTTT.

The rearrangement links TRBV5-5 to TRBJ2-5, with 7 nucleotides matching TRBD2. V gave up 1 base and J gave up 5 bases; unmatched junction bases: 5. The CDR3 sequence is 14 residues long. The germline V gene has CDR1 SGHKS and CDR2 YYEKEE (reference sequence). Here the CDR3 reads CASSLRVSGETQYF. CDR3 nucleotide sequence: TGTGCCAGCAGCTTGAGGGTTAGCGGGGAGACCCAGTACTTC.

V and J are TRBV9 and TRBJ2-7; 8 bases fit TRBD2. This CDR3 region has 15 residues. With 4 bases clipped from V and 0 bases from J, the junction kept 6 bases outside the gene matches. Per germline, CDR1 SGDLS and CDR2 YYNGEE. The CDR3: CASSPGGAHSYEQYF. The CDR3 DNA follows: TGTGCCAGCAGCCCGGGAGGGGCCCACTCCTACGAGCAGTACTTC. Supplemented by reference TRBV9 and TRBJ2-7, the full variable domain reads DSGVTQTPKHLITATGQRVTLRCSPRSGDLSVYWYQQSLDQGLQFLIQYYNGEERAKGNILERFSAQQFPDLHSELNLSSLELGDSALYFCASSPGGAHSYEQYFGPGTRLTVT.

This sequence joins TRBV18 and TRBJ1-2; D unresolved. The germline V gene encodes CDR1 KGHSH and CDR2 LQKENI. This CDR3 contains 15 residues. The V gene lost 3 bases and the J gene lost 4 bases, with 15 bases spanning the gap. The CDR3 sequence is CASSPPSGTTYGYTF. The CDR3 DNA sequence: TGTGCCAGCTCACCCCCGTCAGGCACCACCTATGGCTACACCTTC.

The chain is built from TRBV6-4 and TRBJ2-2; 8 nucleotides align to TRBD1. This CDR3 region has 14 residues. The germline CDR1 and CDR2 sequences are MRHNA and SNTAGT. V lost 2 bases and J lost 6; bases outside the gene matches: 2. The CDR3 coding sequence is TGTGCCAGCAGTGACACGGACAGGGCCGGGGAGCTGTTTTTT. Translated, it gives CASSDTDRAGELFF.

This sequence joins TRBV7-2 and TRBJ1-6, with 9 bases lining up with TRBD1. The CDR3 runs 16 residues. Germline-derived CDR1 and CDR2 are SGHTA and FQGNSA. Trimming at V came to 3 bases and at J to 5 bases, leaving 5 bases not matched to a gene. The DNA for the CDR3 is TGTGCCAGCAGCTTTGTGGGGACAGGGAATAATTCACCCCTCCACTTT. This gives the protein CASSFVGTGNNSPLHF.

A remark on this clone: Other DNA sequences within the sample encode an identical CDR3. The V gene is TRBV11-3, the J gene TRBJ2-2; possible D gene TRBD1, 5 bases. Germline values: CDR1 SGHNT, CDR2 YENEEA. V gave up 5 bases and J gave up 1 base, with 8 bases separating them. This CDR3 has 14 residues. The CDR3 loop reads CASSIQGNTGELFF. In DNA form, the CDR3 reads TGTGCCAGCAGCATCCAGGGGAACACCGGGGAGCTGTTTTTT.

This chain connects TRBV6-6 to TRBJ2-1; 13 bases map to TRBD2. CDR3 size: 16 residues. CDR1 is MNHNY, CDR2 SVGAGI, per germline (reference sequence). V trimming: 6 bases; J trimming: 3 bases; junction bases outside the gene matches: 5. The CDR3 DNA follows: TGTGCCAGCAGCGTTCGGACTAGCGGGAGCTACAATGAGCAGTTCTTC. This sequence encodes CASSVRTSGSYNEQFF.

The V gene is TRBV9, the J gene TRBJ1-1, with D perhaps TRBD1 (5 bases). Per germline, CDR1 SGDLS and CDR2 YYNGEE. V lost 2 bases, J lost 4 bases, and 24 bases lay in between. This CDR3 comprises 18 residues. The CDR3 loop is CASSVTPSRAGRGTEAFF. The CDR3 nucleotides are TGTGCCAGCAGCGTCACCCCGTCGAGGGCGGGAAGGGGCACTGAAGCTTTCTTT.

The chain couples TRBV7-8 to TRBJ2-3, with 8 bases that match TRBD1. In germline, CDR1 is SGHVS, CDR2 FQNEAQ. The CDR3 length is 15 residues. The J segment lost 0 bases and the V segment lost 5 bases, leaving 4 bases of the junction unmatched. The CDR3 spells CASSIRQGSTDTQYF. The CDR3, as DNA: TGTGCCAGCAGCATTCGACAGGGGAGCACAGATACGCAGTATTTT.

This clone was recorded only once. The rearrangement uses TRBV7-8 and TRBJ2-1; TRBD2 matches 7 bases. Germline loops: CDR1 SGHVS, CDR2 FQNEAQ. Trimming removed 6 bases from V and 3 bases from J; junction bases left unmatched: 2. This CDR3 comprises 13 residues. The CDR3 nucleotides are TGTGCCAGCAGAGGCGGGAGCTACAATGAGCAGTTCTTC. Encoded protein: CASRGGSYNEQFF.

The V and J genes are TRBV27 and TRBJ1-1; possible D gene TRBD1, 5 bases. Germline CDR1 reads MNHEY; CDR2 reads SMNVEV (reference sequence). This CDR3 is built from 14 residues. V shed 0 bases and J shed 3 bases, with 8 bases lying between them. CDR3 loop: CASSLSGPHTEAFF. CDR3 sequence (DNA): TGTGCCAGCAGTTTATCGGGGCCCCACACTGAAGCTTTCTTT.

V is TRBV6-1 and J is TRBJ1-5; D gene unclear. The germline V and J ends were trimmed by 8 bases and 0 bases, with 5 bases remaining between them. This CDR3 region has 12 residues. CDR1 MNHNS and CDR2 SASEGT come from the germline V gene. The CDR3 spells CASRYSNQPQHF. In nucleotides, the CDR3 is TGTGCCAGCCGGTATAGCAATCAGCCCCAGCATTTT.

This chain links TRBV5-1 with TRBJ1-1; maybe TRBD1 (5 bases). This CDR3 has 13 residues. The germline V gene has CDR1 SGHRS and CDR2 YFSETQ. The V gene lost 5 bases and the J gene lost 1 base, with 9 bases spanning the gap. CDR3 loop: CASREGANTEAFF. CDR3 DNA sequence: TGCGCCAGCAGAGAAGGGGCGAACACTGAAGCTTTCTTT.

The CDR3 here is CASSPTGTGGYEQYF. In DNA form, the CDR3 reads TGTGCCAGCAGCCCAACCGGGACAGGGGGCTACGAGCAGTACTTC. The chain couples TRBV5-6 to TRBJ2-7, with 11 bases that match TRBD1. The CDR3 runs to 15 residues. The germline CDR1 and CDR2 sequences are SGHDT and YYEEEE. The V and J ends lost 4 bases and 3 bases, in that order; junction bases with no gene match: 6.

The chain links TRBV19 to TRBJ1-3; D is perhaps TRBD1 (6 bases). V gave up 7 bases and J gave up 0 bases, with 19 bases separating them. Germline lookup yields CDR1 LNHDA and CDR2 SQIVND (reference sequence). The CDR3 extends over 17 amino acids. Written as DNA, the CDR3 is TGTGCCAGTATGCAGTCTTGGACAGCCGGCTCTGGAAACACCATATATTTT. It yields the protein CASMQSWTAGSGNTIYF.

The sample holds one count of this clone. The chain uses TRBV19 and TRBJ1-1; 11 nucleotides line up with TRBD1. Germline CDR1 reads LNHDA; CDR2 reads SQIVND (reference sequence). The CDR3 is 16 amino acids. V lost 5 bases to trimming and J lost 3 bases; unmatched junction nucleotides: 8. The DNA of the CDR3 is TGTGCCAGTAGTTCCCGGGACAGGGGGTTTTACACTGAAGCTTTCTTT. This encodes CASSSRDRGFYTEAFF.

CDR3 in amino acids: CASSLVGGKAGYEQYF. CDR3 bases: TGTGCCAGCAGCTTAGTCGGCGGGAAAGCGGGGTACGAGCAGTACTTC. The rearrangement links TRBV11-2 to TRBJ2-7, with TRBD2 matching over 7 bases. The V gene's germline CDR1 is SGHAT and CDR2 FQNNGV. The CDR3 has 16 residues. J was trimmed by 4 bases and V by 1 base; bases with no gene match: 10. The variable domain in full, with the rest retrieved from reference TRBV11-2 and TRBJ2-7, is EAGVAQSPRYKIIEKRQSVAFWCNPISGHATLYWYQQILGQGPKLLIQFQNNGVVDDSQLPKDRFSAERLKGVDSTLKIQPAKLEDSAVYLCASSLVGGKAGYEQYFGPGTRLTVT.

The chain recombines TRBV7-9 with TRBJ1-1; D gene ambiguous. The CDR3 covers 12 residues. Germline V gene data show CDR1 as SEHNR and CDR2 as FQNEAQ (reference sequence). V was cut by 4 bases and J by 6 bases, with 9 bases left in between. DNA of the CDR3: TGTGCCAGCAGCTCCAGGACTTCTGAAGCTTTCTTT. Translation: CASSSRTSEAFF. The full variable domain, rest sourced from reference TRBV7-9 and TRBJ1-1, is DTGVSQNPRHKITKRGQNVTFRCDPISEHNRLYWYRQTLGQGPEFLTYFQNEAQLEKSRLLSDRFSAERPKGSFSTLEIQRTEQGDSAMYLCASSSRTSEAFFGQGTRLTVV.

This chain connects TRBV7-6 to TRBJ2-7; 7 bases fit TRBD1. Germline V gene data show CDR1 as SGHVS and CDR2 as FNYEAQ. Losses at the gene ends were 5 bases for V and 0 bases for J; bases not matched to a gene: 7. The length of the CDR3 is 15 residues. The CDR3 is CASSDEGAFSYEQYF. The CDR3 DNA reads TGTGCCAGCAGCGATGAGGGGGCCTTCTCCTACGAGCAGTACTTC.

This sequence joins TRBV10-3 and TRBJ2-2; 7 bases line up with TRBD1. CDR1 and CDR2 from the germline V gene are ENHRY and SYGVKD. The CDR3 is 15 amino acids. Trimming took 7 bases from V and 0 from J; bases not matched to a gene: 5. CDR3 loop: CAIKVGQTNTGELFF. DNA for the CDR3: TGTGCCATCAAGGTGGGACAGACGAACACCGGGGAGCTGTTTTTT.

This chain connects TRBV7-2 to TRBJ1-2; 9 bases are a match to TRBD1. After removal of 1 base from V and 8 bases from J, the junction contained 11 bases not matched to a gene. The CDR3 length is 16 residues. Germline CDR1 SGHTA, CDR2 FQGNSA. CDR3 region: CASSLGGQQGAGGYTF. In DNA form, the CDR3 reads TGTGCCAGCAGCTTAGGGGGACAACAGGGGGCAGGGGGCTACACCTTC.

The rearrangement uses TRBV4-2 and TRBJ2-3; 9 nucleotides agree with TRBD1. The CDR3 totals 15 residues. V shed 1 base, J shed 1 base, and the junction held 0 bases outside the gene matches. Germline V gene data show CDR1 as LGHNA and CDR2 as YNFKEQ. The CDR3 here is CASSQGDRGTDTQYF. The CDR3 nucleotides are TGTGCCAGCAGCCAAGGGGACAGGGGCACAGATACGCAGTATTTT.

This clone has a handful of counts. The chain joins TRBV10-1 to TRBJ2-7; no definite D call. The CDR3 runs to 11 residues. V lost 9 bases, J lost 2 bases, and 8 bases lay in between. The V gene's germline CDR1 is WNHNN and CDR2 SYGVQD (reference sequence). CDR3 nucleotides: TGCGCCAGTCCGACACCCTACGAGCAGTACTTC. This codes for CASPTPYEQYF.

This sequence joins TRBV5-1 and TRBJ2-5; 10 positions agree with TRBD2. Germline V gives CDR1 SGHRS, CDR2 YFSETQ. Trimming removed 4 bases from V and 7 bases from J; junction bases left unmatched: 7. The CDR3 extends over 14 amino acids. CDR3 nucleotides: TGCGCCAGCAGCCCAGTAGCGGGAGGTACGACCCAGTACTTC. Amino acids: CASSPVAGGTTQYF.

The chain couples TRBV19 to TRBJ1-2; the match to TRBD1 covers 7 bases. The germline CDR1 and CDR2 sequences are LNHDA and SQIVND (reference sequence). V shed 4 bases and J 3 bases; nucleotides not matched to a gene: 2. The CDR3 length is 13 residues. CDR3 nucleotide sequence: TGTGCCAGTAGTAAGCAGGGGGACTATGGCTACACCTTC. Translated: CASSKQGDYGYTF. The whole variable domain, filled in from reference TRBV19 and TRBJ1-2, reads DGGITQSPKYLFRKEGQNVTLSCEQNLNHDAMYWYRQDPGQGLRLIYYSQIVNDFQKGDIAEGYSVSREKKESFPLTVTSAQKNPTAFYLCASSKQGDYGYTFGSGTRLTVV.

In the case of this clone: This same CDR3 is encoded by further DNA sequences in the sample. The CDR3 DNA reads TGTGCCAGCAGCTTAACTAGCGGAGGCTACAATGAGCAGTTCTTC. This sequence encodes CASSLTSGGYNEQFF. The chain uses TRBV7-3 and TRBJ2-1, with a tentative D call TRBD2 (6 bases). The length of the CDR3 is 15 residues. The V gene's germline CDR1 is SGHTA and CDR2 FQGTGA. Trimming removed 0 bases from V and 3 bases from J, with 9 bases in between.

Ten or more counts support this clone. The J gene is TRBJ2-7, the V gene TRBV29-1, with D perhaps TRBD1 (6 bases). Trimming left V 2 bases short and J 2 bases short, with 13 bases between. Germline V lookup: CDR1 SQVTM, CDR2 ANQGSEA. The CDR3 contains 14 residues. The CDR3: CSVEFAGVPYEQYF. In nucleotides, the CDR3 is TGCAGCGTTGAATTTGCAGGGGTACCCTACGAGCAGTACTTC.

CDR3 bases: TGTGCCAGCAGCCAAGAAATAAAACAGAGACCGTCCTACAATGAGCAGTTCTTC. This codes for CASSQEIKQRPSYNEQFF. The gene calls are TRBV14 and TRBJ2-1; no firm D call. Germline CDR1 and CDR2: SGHDN and FVKESK. The ends were cut back, 0 bases at V and 1 base at J, with 16 bases in the middle. The length of the CDR3 is 18 residues.